The 8 T cell receptor beta chains below were found in one sample sequenced in a study of blood T cells in healthy people across ages. Next came a second PCR, run for about 7 to 12 cycles, which used a sample-barcoded 5' primer along with a J-beta primer mix. MiXCR was run by TCRdb on the 5' RACE reads, yielding one entry per CDR3 protein. The sample has approximately 800,000 distinct CDR3 sequences, roughly 25% seen once. This sample also appeared in a second study, on T cells of mothers and their children.

Input material: blood. All receptors come from a boy aged 5-17 years in good health.

The chain joins TRBV4-2 to TRBJ1-2; D might be TRBD1 (5 bases). V was cut by 0 bases and J by 4 bases, with 18 bases left in between. Germline CDR1 LGHNA, CDR2 YNFKEQ. The CDR3 length is 17 residues. The CDR3 spells CASSQDRIGARSYGYTF. The DNA of the CDR3 is TGTGCCAGCAGCCAAGATAGGATAGGGGCGCGTTCCTATGGCTACACCTTC.

This chain joins TRBV2 and TRBJ2-5; D is perhaps TRBD1 or TRBD2 (5 bases each). The CDR3 has 17 residues. CDR1 and CDR2 from the germline V gene are SNHLY and FYNNEI. V was clipped by 7 bases and J by 2 bases, with 23 bases between them. The CDR3 nucleotides read TGTGCCAGCAAGAGGAGGACAAATACCGAGGATCAAGAGACCCAGTACTTC. Translated: CASKRRTNTEDQETQYF.

The V gene is TRBV6-4, the J gene TRBJ2-5, with 9 bases fitting TRBD1. The J call is uncertain, as TRBJ2-1 better fits the DNA end. The CDR3 totals 13 residues. Germline loops: CDR1 MRHNA, CDR2 SNTAGT. CDR3 in DNA: TGTGCCAGCAGTGAGGACAGGGGAGGGGAGCAGTTCTTC. It is translated as CASSEDRGGEQFF.

This clonotype occurred a few times. The rearrangement uses TRBV5-1 and TRBJ2-4; D is uncertain. V lost 2 bases, J lost 9 bases, and 15 bases lay in between. Looked up from germline, CDR1 is SGHRS and CDR2 is YFSETQ. This CDR3 has 14 residues. The CDR3 sequence is CASSFEDGRAIQYF. The CDR3 DNA reads as TGCGCCAGCAGCTTTGAGGACGGAAGGGCCATTCAGTACTTC. Full variable domain (remainder filled in from reference TRBV5-1 and TRBJ2-4): KAGVTQTPRYLIKTRGQQVTLSCSPISGHRSVSWYQQTPGQGLQFLFEYFSETQRNKGNFPGRFSGRQFSNSRSEMNVSTLELGDSALYLCASSFEDGRAIQYFGAGTRLSVL.

The table lists this clonotype with a few counts. The rearrangement joins TRBV12-3 or TRBV12-4 to TRBJ1-5; D unclear. Trimming took 6 bases from V and 5 from J, leaving 8 bases between them. The CDR3 consists of 12 residues. The CDR3 DNA reads TGTGCCAGCAGCCCCATTTATCAGCCCCAGCATTTT. Amino acid sequence: CASSPIYQPQHF.

Worth noting for this clonotype: One end of the junction varies from germline; a read error may be responsible. The gene calls are TRBV5-1 and TRBJ2-5; D unclear. The CDR3 sequence is 14 residues long. Germline-derived CDR1 and CDR2 are SGHRS and YFSETQ. The CDR3 loop is CASSLGQSYNEKFF. The CDR3 bases are TGCGCCAGCAGCTTGGGGCAGTCCTACAATGAGAAGTTCTTC.

V usage is TRBV12-3 or TRBV12-4 and J usage is TRBJ2-2; D assignment may be TRBD1 or TRBD2 (5 bases each). The CDR3 spans 19 residues. V dropped 0 bases and J dropped 1 base, with 18 bases sitting between them. The chain's CDR3 is CASSLAEFWDGGNTGELFF. The CDR3 nucleotides are TGTGCCAGCAGTTTAGCGGAGTTTTGGGACGGCGGGAACACCGGGGAGCTGTTTTTT.

J is TRBJ1-1 and V is TRBV20-1, with 9 bases fitting TRBD1. V was pared by 3 bases and J by 6 bases, with 5 bases of the junction left unmatched. CDR1 and CDR2 (germline): DFQATT, SNEGSKA (reference sequence). The length of the CDR3 is 13 residues. CDR3 residues: CSARDDRGAEAFF. Written as DNA, the CDR3 is TGCAGTGCTAGGGATGACAGGGGGGCTGAAGCTTTCTTT.